A selection of T cell receptor beta chains follows, all from one sample in a study of T cells in Graves' hyperthyroidism and ophthalmopathy. In TCRdb, the multiplex PCR reads were re-called with MiXCR into one record per CDR3 protein. The sample yields over 650,000 distinct CDR3 sequences, about a sixth seen once. Source material: blood. The receptors originated from a man aged 18 to 30 with Graves' hyperthyroidism. The CDR3 runs from the conserved cysteine through the conserved F or W. D genes are given only for firm matches. Clone size is shown for a subset of rows, as once, few, many or a class of expanded clone.

d_gene: NA; v_gene: TRBV5-8; abundance: few; j_gene: TRBJ2-5; CDR3nt: TGTGCCAGCAGCTTGGCCGCGGGTGGAGGGGAGACCCAGTACTTC; CDR3aa: CASSLAAGGGETQYF
d_gene: TRBD1; v_gene: TRBV28; abundance: many; j_gene: TRBJ2-1; CDR3nt: TGTACCAGCAGTCCCTGGACAGGCCGCAACTACAATGAGCAGTTCTTC; CDR3aa: CTSSPWTGRNYNEQFF
d_gene: TRBD1; v_gene: TRBV2; abundance: many; j_gene: TRBJ1-2; CDR3nt: TGTGCCAGCAGCGACAGGGAGGACTATGGCTACACCTTC; CDR3aa: CASSDREDYGYTF
d_gene: TRBD1; v_gene: TRBV9; abundance: few; j_gene: TRBJ2-7; CDR3nt: TGTGCCAGCAGCGGGACAGGGTCTTTACACGAGCAGTACTTC; CDR3aa: CASSGTGSLHEQYF
d_gene: NA; v_gene: TRBV20-1; abundance: NA; j_gene: TRBJ2-3; CDR3nt: TGCAGCGTTTCCCCTCGTCTCACAGATACGCAGTATTTT; CDR3aa: CSVSPRLTDTQYF
d_gene: NA; v_gene: TRBV11-2; abundance: many; j_gene: TRBJ2-5; CDR3nt: TGTGCCAGCAGCCGAGGAGACGGGGAGACCCAGTACTTC; CDR3aa: CASSRGDGETQYF
d_gene: NA; v_gene: TRBV11-3; abundance: many; j_gene: TRBJ2-1; CDR3nt: TGTGCCAGCAGCTTAATCGGCCAGGGTAGGCATGAGCAGTTCTTC; CDR3aa: CASSLIGQGRHEQFF
d_gene: NA; v_gene: TRBV7-9; abundance: many; j_gene: TRBJ2-7; CDR3nt: TGTGCCAGCAGCTTAGCCCCTAAGGACATCTCCTACGAGCAGTACTTC; CDR3aa: CASSLAPKDISYEQYF
d_gene: NA; v_gene: TRBV28; abundance: many; j_gene: TRBJ1-2; CDR3nt: TGTGCCAGCAGGCCCGGGACGCGATATGGCTACACCTTC; CDR3aa: CASRPGTRYGYTF
d_gene: NA; v_gene: TRBV20-1; abundance: NA; j_gene: TRBJ2-3; CDR3nt: TGCAGTGCTAGAGAAAGGGCGATCACAGATACGCAGTATTTT; CDR3aa: CSARERAITDTQYF
d_gene: NA; v_gene: TRBV12-3/TRBV12-4; abundance: few; j_gene: TRBJ2-1; CDR3nt: TGTGCCAGCAGTTTAGGAGAGTGGGCGCAGTTCTTC; CDR3aa: CASSLGEWAQFF
d_gene: TRBD1; v_gene: TRBV13; abundance: NA; j_gene: TRBJ2-1; CDR3nt: TGTGCCAGCAGCTTAGAGGACAGGGGAGGAAATGAGCAGTTCTTC; CDR3aa: CASSLEDRGGNEQFF
d_gene: NA; v_gene: TRBV29-1; abundance: NA; j_gene: TRBJ1-4; CDR3nt: TGCAGCGTCTCGGACAGAACTAATGAAAAACTGTTTTTT; CDR3aa: CSVSDRTNEKLFF
d_gene: TRBD2; v_gene: TRBV24-1; abundance: NA; j_gene: TRBJ2-1; CDR3nt: TGTGCCACCAGTGATTTGGCTAGCGGGCCCGAATCCATCACAATTGAGCAGTTCTTC; CDR3aa: CATSDLASGPESITIEQFF
d_gene: NA; v_gene: TRBV12-3/TRBV12-4; abundance: many; j_gene: TRBJ2-5; CDR3nt: TGTGCCAGCAAAGGCAGTAGAATAGAGACCCAGTACTTC; CDR3aa: CASKGSRIETQYF
d_gene: NA; v_gene: TRBV28; abundance: few; j_gene: TRBJ1-5; CDR3nt: TGTGCCAGCAGCCCCCCCGGGGAGGTCCGCGGGACCCAGCATTTT; CDR3aa: CASSPPGEVRGTQHF
d_gene: NA; v_gene: TRBV28; abundance: many; j_gene: TRBJ2-7; CDR3nt: TGTGCCAGCAGTTTTCCCGGAATCCCCTACGAGCAGTACTTC; CDR3aa: CASSFPGIPYEQYF
d_gene: NA; v_gene: TRBV30; abundance: many; j_gene: TRBJ1-1; CDR3nt: TGTGCCTGGAGTGTAGGAGGTGGGAAGTCTGAAGCTTTCTTT; CDR3aa: CAWSVGGGKSEAFF
d_gene: NA; v_gene: TRBV3-1; abundance: many; j_gene: TRBJ1-2; CDR3nt: TGTGCCAGCAGCCAAGATCTTCGGGGTTATGGCTACACCTTC; CDR3aa: CASSQDLRGYGYTF
d_gene: NA; v_gene: TRBV28; abundance: many; j_gene: TRBJ1-1; CDR3nt: TGTGCCAGCACCCTCACGGGCGGTCTGAACACTGAAGCTTTCTTT; CDR3aa: CASTLTGGLNTEAFF
d_gene: NA; v_gene: TRBV9; abundance: NA; j_gene: TRBJ2-3; CDR3nt: TGTGCCAGCAGCGGTGACCACGTCGCCCGGGGAGATACGCAGTATTTT; CDR3aa: CASSGDHVARGDTQYF
d_gene: TRBD2; v_gene: TRBV20-1; abundance: NA; j_gene: TRBJ2-1; CDR3nt: TGCAGTGCTAGTGGGACTAGCGGGAGGAATGAGCAGTTCTTC; CDR3aa: CSASGTSGRNEQFF
d_gene: NA; v_gene: TRBV6-2/TRBV6-3; abundance: many; j_gene: TRBJ2-7; CDR3nt: TGTGCCAGCAATCTAGGAGGCTACTACGAGCAGTACTTC; CDR3aa: CASNLGGYYEQYF
d_gene: NA; v_gene: TRBV11-2; abundance: many; j_gene: TRBJ1-1; CDR3nt: TGTGCCAGCAGCACCAGAGACTTCCCTGGCGCTTTCTTT; CDR3aa: CASSTRDFPGAFF
d_gene: NA; v_gene: TRBV30; abundance: NA; j_gene: TRBJ1-2; CDR3nt: TGTGCCTGGAGTGTAAACAGGCCTAACTATGGCTACACCTTC; CDR3aa: CAWSVNRPNYGYTF
d_gene: NA; v_gene: TRBV7-2; abundance: NA; j_gene: TRBJ2-1; CDR3nt: TGTGCCAGCAGCCGCGACAGTAGGTTACGGAATGAGCAGTTCTTC; CDR3aa: CASSRDSRLRNEQFF
d_gene: TRBD1; v_gene: TRBV28; abundance: NA; j_gene: TRBJ2-6; CDR3nt: TGTGCCAGCAGCCCCACTCCGGGTGGGACAGGGAATTCTGGGGCCAACGTCCTGACTTTC; CDR3aa: CASSPTPGGTGNSGANVLTF
d_gene: NA; v_gene: TRBV12-3/TRBV12-4; abundance: many; j_gene: TRBJ2-5; CDR3nt: TGTGCCAGCGGAGGGGGGGCGGGTGACCAAGAGACCCAGTACTTC; CDR3aa: CASGGGAGDQETQYF
d_gene: TRBD2; v_gene: TRBV5-1; abundance: few; j_gene: TRBJ2-2; CDR3nt: TGCGCCAGCAGCTTGGGACTAGCGGGAGCGTCCGGGGAGCTGCTTTTT; CDR3aa: CASSLGLAGASGELLF
d_gene: TRBD2; v_gene: TRBV11-3; abundance: few; j_gene: TRBJ2-3; CDR3nt: TGTGCCAGCAGCTTAATTGCGGGAGTATCAGATACGCAGTATTTT; CDR3aa: CASSLIAGVSDTQYF
d_gene: NA; v_gene: TRBV28; abundance: NA; j_gene: TRBJ2-1; CDR3nt: TGTGCCAGCAGCATCGATATGCGGGAGCAGTTCTTC; CDR3aa: CASSIDMREQFF
d_gene: NA; v_gene: TRBV28; abundance: many; j_gene: TRBJ2-2; CDR3nt: TGTGCCAGCAGTTTGGGGGTGCCCGGGGAGCTGTTTTTT; CDR3aa: CASSLGVPGELFF
d_gene: TRBD1; v_gene: TRBV2; abundance: NA; j_gene: TRBJ2-7; CDR3nt: TGTGCCAGCAGTGACCGGGACAGGGTTCACGAGCAGTACTTC; CDR3aa: CASSDRDRVHEQYF
d_gene: TRBD2; v_gene: TRBV10-3; abundance: NA; j_gene: TRBJ2-2; CDR3nt: TGTGCCATCACTTCGGGGGAGGGGAATACCGGGGAGCTGTTTTTT; CDR3aa: CAITSGEGNTGELFF
d_gene: NA; v_gene: TRBV7-9; abundance: few; j_gene: TRBJ2-1; CDR3nt: TGTGCCAGCAGCTTACTAGGGGTGTTGCACAATGAGCAGTTCTTC; CDR3aa: CASSLLGVLHNEQFF
d_gene: TRBD2; v_gene: TRBV27; abundance: NA; j_gene: TRBJ2-7; CDR3nt: TGTGCCAGCAGTTCGGGGTTGTACGCCGGGACTAGCGGCTACGAGCAGTACTTC; CDR3aa: CASSSGLYAGTSGYEQYF
d_gene: TRBD2; v_gene: TRBV19; abundance: NA; j_gene: TRBJ2-3; CDR3nt: TGTGCCAGTAGCTCTAGCGGGAGGGCCTCAGATACGCAGTATTTT; CDR3aa: CASSSSGRASDTQYF
d_gene: NA; v_gene: TRBV4-1; abundance: NA; j_gene: TRBJ2-2; CDR3nt: TGCGCCAGCAGCCGAACAGGCGGGGAGCTGTTTTTT; CDR3aa: CASSRTGGELFF
d_gene: NA; v_gene: TRBV6-1; abundance: NA; j_gene: TRBJ2-3; CDR3nt: TGTGCCAGCAATCAAGGAGATACGCAGTATTTT; CDR3aa: CASNQGDTQYF
d_gene: NA; v_gene: TRBV27; abundance: many; j_gene: TRBJ1-4; CDR3nt: TGTGCCAGCAGCCACTTGCCTAATGAAAAACTGTTTTTT; CDR3aa: CASSHLPNEKLFF
d_gene: TRBD2; v_gene: TRBV12-3/TRBV12-4; abundance: many; j_gene: TRBJ2-1; CDR3nt: TGTGCCAGCAGTTTTGGGTCCCCCAGCGGGAACTTGCAGTTCTTC; CDR3aa: CASSFGSPSGNLQFF
d_gene: TRBD2; v_gene: TRBV7-9; abundance: many; j_gene: TRBJ2-3; CDR3nt: TGTGCCAGCAGCCTTAGACTAGCGGGACTAACAGATACGCAGTATTTT; CDR3aa: CASSLRLAGLTDTQYF
d_gene: NA; v_gene: TRBV20-1; abundance: NA; j_gene: TRBJ2-7; CDR3nt: TGCAGTGCTAGTCCCCGCGGGATATACTCCTACGAGCAGTACTTC; CDR3aa: CSASPRGIYSYEQYF
d_gene: NA; v_gene: TRBV5-1; abundance: NA; j_gene: TRBJ2-3; CDR3nt: TGCGCCAGCAGCGGCCTTGGGTTGGATACGCAGTATTTT; CDR3aa: CASSGLGLDTQYF
d_gene: NA; v_gene: TRBV19; abundance: few; j_gene: TRBJ2-6; CDR3nt: TGTGCCAGTAGGTCCGACGTCAGGAGACCGTATTCTGGGGCCAACGTCCTGACTTTC; CDR3aa: CASRSDVRRPYSGANVLTF
d_gene: TRBD1; v_gene: TRBV5-6; abundance: NA; j_gene: TRBJ2-3; CDR3nt: TGTGCCAGCAGCGCCTACAGGGGACGAGTCGCAGATACGCAGTATTTT; CDR3aa: CASSAYRGRVADTQYF
d_gene: NA; v_gene: TRBV6-2/TRBV6-3; abundance: NA; j_gene: TRBJ2-7; CDR3nt: TGTGCCCTCCGGGGACCCAGGGGCGAGCAGTACTTC; CDR3aa: CALRGPRGEQYF
d_gene: NA; v_gene: TRBV6-2/TRBV6-3; abundance: NA; j_gene: TRBJ2-5; CDR3nt: TGTGCCAGCACCGATACTATCCTCCAAGAGACCCAGTACTTC; CDR3aa: CASTDTILQETQYF
d_gene: NA; v_gene: TRBV30; abundance: many; j_gene: TRBJ2-7; CDR3nt: TGTGCCTGGGCCGACGGACTGGATGAGCAGTACTTC; CDR3aa: CAWADGLDEQYF
d_gene: NA; v_gene: TRBV18; abundance: few; j_gene: TRBJ1-2; CDR3nt: TGTGCCAGCTCTTCCGGACGGAACTACTATGGCTACACCTTC; CDR3aa: CASSSGRNYYGYTF
d_gene: NA; v_gene: TRBV6-5; abundance: NA; j_gene: TRBJ2-6; CDR3nt: TGTGCCAGCAGTTACGGGGTCGTGGGGATGGGGGCCAACGTCCTGACTTTC; CDR3aa: CASSYGVVGMGANVLTF
d_gene: TRBD1; v_gene: TRBV28; abundance: many; j_gene: TRBJ2-1; CDR3nt: TGTGCCAGCAGTCCCCCTGGGACAGGGAAGAATGAGCAGTTCTTC; CDR3aa: CASSPPGTGKNEQFF